This T cell receptor (beta chain) emerged from a study of cytomegalovirus exposure and HLA in healthy donors. Study conclusions and caveats: Rare TCR sequences dominated, though some public TCRs recurred in many donors. Per a prior analysis, the majority of TCR beta V segments were productive roughly 90% or roughly 30% of the time.

Each donor was nominally healthy when sampled (though unrecorded immune exposures were likely). A remark on this clone: Its target is not known.

In germline, CDR1 is MNHNS, CDR2 SASEGT. The CDR3 is 14 amino acids. Trimming left V 4 bases short and J 3 bases short, with 13 bases between. Both 60 Vbeta primers and 13 Jbeta primers went into the PCR. In the source study's methods: Some 10 million of the 80 million or so unique TCR beta chains counted in a later analysis were shared. Sequenced by immunoSEQ multiplex PCR; TCRdb stores in-frame clones only, minus some. The V and J calls and the clone size are those of that table, but D and trimming were determined from the DNA. Of some 220,000 clones listed, 70% to 85% are singletons. The source is a woman in her sixties in good health and CMV-seropositive. The source material was PBMCs. The chain links TRBV6-1 to TRBJ2-7; TRBD2 is a possible D gene (6 bases). The CDR3 sequence is CASSVQPGDYEQYF. Written as DNA, the CDR3 is TGTGCCAGCAGTGTACAACCGGGAGACTACGAGCAGTACTTC.